This T cell receptor beta chain was identified during a study of cytomegalovirus exposure and HLA in healthy donors. The PCR ran on 60 Vbeta and 13 Jbeta primers. Clones were read by immunoSEQ multiplex PCR, and TCRdb kept only the in-frame ones, dropping some. The sample contains 170,000 or so clones, about 84% of which appear only once. Unmatched junction bases numbered 9, after V lost 0 bases and J lost 8 bases. The CDR3 spans 16 residues. Germline CDR1 and CDR2: SGHRS and YFSETQ. Remarks on this clone: Its antigen is as yet unknown.

Findings of the study overall: The authors later found TCR association rates varying by HLA locus, with DRB1 most and HLA-C fewest. The study labeled 164 TCR beta chains cytomegalovirus-associated. Most TCR beta V segments were productive about 87% or about 30% of the time in an earlier analysis. Per a later analysis, HLA-associated TCR beta chains showed more clonal expansion than other, equally common TCR beta chains.

The chain couples TRBV5-1 to TRBJ1-4, with 8 bases fitting TRBD1. This clonotype originated in a man between 18 and 29 years old in good health and CMV-seronegative. Sequenced sample: PBMCs. The CDR3 sequence: CASSLAGQGVFEKLFF. CDR3 nucleotides: TGCGCCAGCAGCTTGGCCGGACAGGGCGTTTTCGAAAAACTGTTTTTT.